Listed here are 21 T cell receptor beta chains from one sample, sequenced in a study of cytomegalovirus exposure and HLA in healthy donors. The PCR employed 60 Vbeta primers together with 13 Jbeta primers. Generated by immunoSEQ multiplex PCR, the TCRdb table keeps only in-frame clones and is missing some. The table lists approximately 170,000 clones, around 78% of them singletons. Sequences were obtained from PBMCs. These receptors originate from a man between 35 and 55 years old in good health and CMV-seronegative.

V is TRBV5-4 and J is TRBJ2-3, with a tentative D call TRBD2 (6 bases). The germline gives CDR1 SGHNT, CDR2 YYREEE (reference sequence). The CDR3 spans 15 residues. Between the trimmed V and J ends, which lost 6 bases and 0 bases, there was a span of 14 bases. CDR3 in amino acids: CASTPSGDSTDTQYF. CDR3 sequence (DNA): TGTGCCAGCACCCCCTCGGGGGATAGCACAGATACGCAGTATTTT. Complete variable domain (other parts from reference TRBV5-4 and TRBJ2-3): ETGVTQSPTHLIKTRGQQVTLRCSSQSGHNTVSWYQQALGQGPQFIFQYYREEENGRGNFPPRFSGLQFPNYSSELNVNALELDDSALYLCASTPSGDSTDTQYFGPGTRLTVL.

The chain uses TRBV15 and TRBJ2-3; D possibly corresponds to TRBD2 (5 bases). Per the germline V gene, CDR1 is LNHNV and CDR2 is YYDKDF (reference sequence). V lost 3 bases to trimming and J lost 2 bases, with 12 bases between them. The CDR3 has 15 residues. The DNA of the CDR3 is TGTGCCACCAGCAGCCTCGGAGGAACCACAGATACGCAGTATTTT. Amino acid sequence: CATSSLGGTTDTQYF.

The chain couples TRBV7-3 to TRBJ2-3; 8 bases are a match to TRBD1. The CDR3 length is 16 residues. The ends lost 5 bases at V and 2 bases at J; junction bases unmatched: 9. In germline, CDR1 is SGHTA, CDR2 FQGTGA. DNA for the CDR3: TGTGCCAGCAGCCCACGGACAGGGTCGTACACAGATACGCAGTATTTT. This encodes CASSPRTGSYTDTQYF.

The chain recombines TRBV2 with TRBJ2-7, with 9 bases identical to TRBD1. With V trimmed by 6 bases and J by 5 bases, 5 bases remained unmatched. The CDR3 consists of 13 residues. In germline, CDR1 is SNHLY, CDR2 FYNNEI. CDR3 sequence: CASRLQGADEQYF. In nucleotides, the CDR3 is TGTGCCAGCAGACTACAGGGGGCCGACGAGCAGTACTTC. The full variable domain, completed using reference TRBV2 and TRBJ2-7, is EPEVTQTPSHQVTQMGQEVILRCVPISNHLYFYWYRQILGQKVEFLVSFYNNEISEKSEIFDDQFSVERPDGSNFTLKIRSTKLEDSAMYFCASRLQGADEQYFGPGTRLTVT.

This sequence joins TRBV28 and TRBJ1-6; 9 bases match TRBD1. There are 15 residues in the CDR3. The J segment lost 7 bases and the V segment lost 6 bases, leaving 7 bases of the junction unmatched. Germline CDR1 reads MDHEN; CDR2 reads SYDVKM. Here the CDR3 DNA reads TGTGCCAGCAGCCCAACAGGGACAGGGAATTCACCCCTCCACTTT. Translating it yields CASSPTGTGNSPLHF.

V gene TRBV7-9 combines with J gene TRBJ1-3, with TRBD1 identical over 7 bases. Germline assignment: CDR1 SEHNR and CDR2 FQNEAQ (reference sequence). The CDR3 runs to 12 residues. V gave up 8 bases and J gave up 4 bases; unmatched junction bases: 2. This CDR3 is CASGGQGNTIYF. The CDR3 DNA reads TGTGCCAGCGGGGGACAGGGAAACACCATATATTTT.

The rearrangement links TRBV30 to TRBJ1-1, with TRBD1 matching 7 bases. Germline values: CDR1 GTSNPN, CDR2 SVGIG (reference sequence). V shed 2 bases, J shed 6 bases, and the junction held 9 bases outside the gene matches. The CDR3 contains 14 residues. The CDR3 DNA reads TGTGCCTGGAGTAACGGCAGGGGGACGGCTGAAGCTTTCTTT. This sequence encodes CAWSNGRGTAEAFF. Full variable domain (rest looked up from reference TRBV30 and TRBJ1-1): SQTIHQWPATLVQPVGSPLSLECTVEGTSNPNLYWYRQAAGRGLQLLFYSVGIGQISSEVPQNLSASRPQDRQFILSSKKLLLSDSGFYLCAWSNGRGTAEAFFGQGTRLTVV.

The chain recombines TRBV19 with TRBJ2-5; TRBD2 might be the D (5 bases). Trimming left V 8 bases short and J 8 bases short, with 21 bases between. This CDR3 has 14 amino acids. Per germline, CDR1 LNHDA and CDR2 SQIVND (reference sequence). The CDR3 here is CASSISGASVTQYF. CDR3 DNA: TGTGCCAGTTCGATCAGCGGAGCCTCGGTTACCCAGTACTTC.

The sample holds one count of this clone. V and J are TRBV5-5 and TRBJ2-1, with a weak D call TRBD1 (5 bases). This CDR3 comprises 15 residues. Looked up from germline, CDR1 is SGHKS and CDR2 is YYEKEE (reference sequence). V shed 0 bases and J shed 8 bases, with 15 bases lying between them. The CDR3 protein is CASSLAQGLIDEQFF. CDR3 sequence (DNA): TGTGCCAGCAGCTTGGCTCAGGGTTTAATCGATGAGCAGTTCTTC.

This chain uses TRBV28 with TRBJ1-1; D not resolved. This CDR3 region has 14 residues. V was clipped by 8 bases and J by 0 bases, with 13 bases between them. Germline V gene lookup returns CDR1 MDHEN and CDR2 SYDVKM. The CDR3 DNA follows: TGTGCCAGCGGAGTAGAGCTAATGAACACTGAAGCTTTCTTT. Translation gives CASGVELMNTEAFF.

This chain links TRBV18 with TRBJ2-7; 10 nucleotides match TRBD2. The trim removed 2 bases at V and 7 bases at J, leaving 8 bases unmatched. Germline V lookup: CDR1 KGHSH, CDR2 LQKENI. CDR3 length: 15 residues. The CDR3 reads CASSPAPGLAMEQYF. The DNA of the CDR3 is TGTGCCAGCTCACCAGCTCCGGGACTAGCGATGGAGCAGTACTTC.

The V gene is TRBV19, the J gene TRBJ2-2, with TRBD1 matching over 9 bases. After removal of 5 bases from V and 4 bases from J, the junction contained 8 bases not matched to a gene. Per germline, CDR1 LNHDA and CDR2 SQIVND (reference sequence). The CDR3 is 16 residues long. The CDR3 reads CASSLTGQGITGELFF. As DNA, the CDR3 is TGTGCCAGTAGTCTTACGGGACAGGGAATCACCGGGGAGCTGTTTTTT.

This chain links TRBV9 with TRBJ1-3; no firm D call. Germline CDR1 is SGDLS and CDR2 is YYNGEE. V shed 1 base and J shed 0 bases, with 5 bases lying between them. The CDR3 runs to 14 residues. CDR3 coding DNA: TGTGCCAGCAGCGTAAGCGGCTCTGGAAACACCATATATTTT. Its protein product is CASSVSGSGNTIYF.

The rearrangement joins TRBV10-2 to TRBJ2-1; a weak D match, TRBD2 (5 bases). V was shortened by 2 bases and J by 0 bases, with 11 bases between the two germline ends. The germline CDR1 and CDR2 sequences are WSHSY and SAAADI. The CDR3 loop spans 16 amino acids. CDR3 nucleotides: TGCGCCAGCAGTGAGCCTGGACTTAGCTCCTACAATGAGCAGTTCTTC. Residues: CASSEPGLSSYNEQFF.

The chain couples TRBV18 to TRBJ2-7; D is unresolved. V lost 2 bases and J 0 bases, leaving 14 bases between the germline ends. This CDR3 contains 16 residues. In germline, CDR1 is KGHSH, CDR2 LQKENI. In nucleotides, the CDR3 is TGTGCCAGCTCACCAGACCTTACGCGGAGCTCCTACGAGCAGTACGTC. Residues: CASSPDLTRSSYEQYV.

V and J are TRBV6-5 and TRBJ2-5, with TRBD2 as a possible D gene (5 bases). V lost 0 bases and J 2 bases, leaving 7 bases between the germline ends. This CDR3 region has 14 residues. The V gene's germline CDR1 is MNHEY and CDR2 SVGAGI. The CDR3 DNA reads as TGTGCCAGCAGTTACTCTCGAGGGCAAGAGACCCAGTACTTC. Its translation: CASSYSRGQETQYF.

This chain links TRBV6-1 with TRBJ2-1, with D perhaps TRBD1 (6 bases). This CDR3 has 13 residues. Looked up from germline, CDR1 is MNHNS and CDR2 is SASEGT. Trimming stripped 10 bases from V and 0 bases from J, with 10 bases between. As DNA, the CDR3 is TGTGCCACCTACAGGGCCTCCTACAATGAGCAGTTCTTC. It codes for CATYRASYNEQFF.

Worth noting for this clone: At one boundary the junction diverges from the germline segment, which might be a read error. The chain couples TRBV7-9 to TRBJ2-3; D call uncertain. The CDR3 is made up of 13 amino acids. Germline lookup yields CDR1 SEHNR and CDR2 FQNEAQ (reference sequence). CDR3 in DNA: TGTTCCAGCAGCTTCGTTTTTCCAGATACGCAGTATTTT. Its protein product is CSSSFVFPDTQYF.

This chain joins TRBV15 and TRBJ1-2; TRBD1 matches 10 bases. The CDR3 covers 13 residues. Germline-derived CDR1 and CDR2 are LNHNV and YYDKDF (reference sequence). V dropped 5 bases and J dropped 8; count of bases not matched to a gene: 5. CDR3 residues: CATSPGGQGGYTF. CDR3 DNA: TGTGCCACCAGCCCTGGGGGACAGGGGGGCTACACCTTC. The whole variable domain, filled in from reference TRBV15 and TRBJ1-2, reads DAMVIQNPRYQVTQFGKPVTLSCSQTLNHNVMYWYQQKSSQAPKLLFHYYDKDFNNEADTPDNFQSRRPNTSFCFLDIRSPGLGDTAMYLCATSPGGQGGYTFGSGTRLTVV.

The rearrangement uses TRBV28 and TRBJ2-1; 8 bases map to TRBD2. V lost 5 bases and J lost 0; bases outside the gene matches: 3. The CDR3 has 15 amino acids. Germline V lookup: CDR1 MDHEN, CDR2 SYDVKM. The CDR3 loop is CASSLTSGSYNEQFF. In DNA form, the CDR3 reads TGTGCCAGCAGTCTTACTAGCGGCTCCTACAATGAGCAGTTCTTC.

This sequence joins TRBV29-1 and TRBJ1-1; TRBD1 matches at 8 bases. The CDR3 is 15 residues long. V lost 1 base and J lost 1; bases outside the gene matches: 5. From germline, CDR1 is SQVTM and CDR2 ANQGSEA. CDR3 nucleotide sequence: TGCAGCGTTGAAGGGACAGGGATCGGGAACACTGAAGCTTTCTTT. Its translation is CSVEGTGIGNTEAFF.